This TCR beta chain was sequenced during a study of blood T cell repertoires in COVID-19 (dated by TCRdb to 2020 to 2021). With regard to the full study: Collaborator samples came from the United States, Italy and Spain and covered acute and convalescent phases of COVID-19. The prospective study material was composed of cDNA or gDNA derived from T cells, B-cell-depleted T cells, or PBMCs. Deeply sampled blood TCRbeta repertoires from subjects exposed to, actively infected with, or recovered from COVID-19 were included in the dataset. The repertoires were released in a freely available public database meant as a resource for research on the immune response to SARS-CoV-2. The samples were drawn from the first 160 participants of the ongoing ImmuneRACE study and from 1,254 subjects provided by 6 global collaborators. Nearly every sample came with metadata listing a de-identified subject ID, COVID-19 status, age in years and sex. Where available, HLA class I and class II types were obtained from metadata supplied by the sample provider rather than from assay-based typing.

Samples from volunteer blood donors who had recovered from COVID-19 were contributed by a second Seattle source. Collaborating institutions collected whole blood in K2EDTA tubes following their own protocols. For TCRbeta analysis, collaborators shipped samples in one of three forms: frozen whole blood, isolated PBMCs, or DNA extracted from either of those sample types. TCRbeta CDR3 regions were amplified from genomic DNA using the immunoSEQ Assay, a bias-controlled multiplex PCR. From the authors' description of their analysis: Within the assay, amplification of reference gene primers was used to estimate how many nucleated cells each sample contained. Sequence reads were collapsed and filtered to measure the absolute abundance of every unique TCRbeta CDR3 rearrangement. Productive Simpson clonality was computed per sample as the square root of Simpson's diversity index over productive rearrangements. TCRdb's version of the immuneACCESS table is confined to in-frame rearrangements and falls short of the full clone set. An unresolved V gene accounts for under half of the shortfall where checked; the remainder is of unknown origin. That table is the source of V, J and clone size, and D and trimming were worked out from the DNA. This sample comprises a few hundred thousand clones, approximately 87% of them detected only once. In total, the top ten clones hold about 6% of the sample.

Overall study results and their limits: The quantity of clinical and demographic metadata differed by source and by participant and was supplied without curation.

The CDR3 sequence holds 17 residues, the cysteine and phenylalanine included. The CDR3 DNA has 51 bases and is translated from base 1. Looking up the germline V gene yields CDR1 SGDLS and CDR2 YYNGEE. At the junction V is shortened by 5 bases and J by 5 bases; bases outside the gene matches: 15. Points on this clone: This receptor's antigen is unknown. One base away there is no much larger clone; base qualities are not given.

This receptor was obtained from a man in his sixties who had recovered from COVID-19. Specimen: peripheral blood. The chain is encoded by TRBV9 joined to TRBJ2-2, and 7 bases in between align with TRBD2. The CDR3 amino acid sequence is: CASSGGVREVRTGELFF. The sequenced DNA is TGTGCCAGCAGTGGGGGGGTCAGGGAAGTTCGGACCGGGGAGCTGTTTTTT.